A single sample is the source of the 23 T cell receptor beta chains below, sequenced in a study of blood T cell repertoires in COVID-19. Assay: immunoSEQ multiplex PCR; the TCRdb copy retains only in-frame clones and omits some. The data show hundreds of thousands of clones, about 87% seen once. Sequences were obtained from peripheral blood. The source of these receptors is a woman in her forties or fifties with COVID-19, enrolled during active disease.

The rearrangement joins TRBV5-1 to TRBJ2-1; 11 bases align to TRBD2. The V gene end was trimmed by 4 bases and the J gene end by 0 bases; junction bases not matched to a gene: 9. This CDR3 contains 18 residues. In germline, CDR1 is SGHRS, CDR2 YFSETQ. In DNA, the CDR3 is TGCGCCAGCAGCATACTAGCGGGGGTACCAAGCTCCTACAATGAGCAGTTCTTC. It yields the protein CASSILAGVPSSYNEQFF.

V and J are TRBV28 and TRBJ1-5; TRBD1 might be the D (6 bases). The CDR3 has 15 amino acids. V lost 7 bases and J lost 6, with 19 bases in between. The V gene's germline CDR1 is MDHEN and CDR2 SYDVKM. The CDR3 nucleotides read TGTGCCAGCACACTAACACAACAGGGCAGTCAGCCCCAGCATTTT. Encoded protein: CASTLTQQGSQPQHF.

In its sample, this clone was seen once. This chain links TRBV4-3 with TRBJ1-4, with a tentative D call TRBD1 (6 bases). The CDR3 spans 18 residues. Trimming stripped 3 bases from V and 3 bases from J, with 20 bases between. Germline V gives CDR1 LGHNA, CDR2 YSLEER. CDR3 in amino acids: CASSQARGRGESNEKLFF. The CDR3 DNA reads TGCGCCAGCAGCCAGGCGAGGGGCAGGGGAGAATCTAATGAAAAACTGTTTTTT.

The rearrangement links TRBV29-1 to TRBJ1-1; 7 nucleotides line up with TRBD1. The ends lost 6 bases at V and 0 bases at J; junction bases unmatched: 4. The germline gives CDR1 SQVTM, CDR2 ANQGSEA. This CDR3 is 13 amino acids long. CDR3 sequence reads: CSVVTGMNTEAFF. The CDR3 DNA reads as TGCAGCGTCGTGACAGGGATGAACACTGAAGCTTTCTTT.

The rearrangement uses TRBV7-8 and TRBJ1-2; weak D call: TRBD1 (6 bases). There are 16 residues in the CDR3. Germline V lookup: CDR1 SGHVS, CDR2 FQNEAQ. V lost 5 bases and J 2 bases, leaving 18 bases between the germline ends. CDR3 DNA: TGTGCCAGCAGCCCCCGGGGGGGGCGTTCGAACTATGGCTACACCTTC. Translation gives CASSPRGGRSNYGYTF.

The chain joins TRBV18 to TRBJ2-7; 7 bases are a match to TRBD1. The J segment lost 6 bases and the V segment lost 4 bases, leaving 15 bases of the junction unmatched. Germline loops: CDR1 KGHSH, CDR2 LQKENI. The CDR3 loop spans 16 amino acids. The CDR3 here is CASSLVLTGAVREQYF. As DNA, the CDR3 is TGTGCCAGCTCACTAGTCTTAACAGGGGCTGTCCGCGAGCAGTACTTC.

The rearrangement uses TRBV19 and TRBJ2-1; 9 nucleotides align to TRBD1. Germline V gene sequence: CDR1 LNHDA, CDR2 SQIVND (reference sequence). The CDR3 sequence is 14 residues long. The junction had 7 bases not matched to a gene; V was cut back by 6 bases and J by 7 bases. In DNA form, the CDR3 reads TGTGCCAGTAGGGGGGACAGGGTTCAGAATGAGCAGTTCTTC. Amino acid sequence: CASRGDRVQNEQFF. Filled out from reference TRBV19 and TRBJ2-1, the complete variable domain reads DGGITQSPKYLFRKEGQNVTLSCEQNLNHDAMYWYRQDPGQGLRLIYYSQIVNDFQKGDIAEGYSVSREKKESFPLTVTSAQKNPTAFYLCASRGDRVQNEQFFGPGTRLTVL.

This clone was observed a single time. Here the CDR3 reads CASSLGVGGQFF. The CDR3 nucleotides are TGTGCCAGCAGCTTAGGTGTAGGGGGGCAGTTCTTC. V is TRBV11-2 and J is TRBJ2-1; tentatively, D is TRBD1 (6 bases). This CDR3 spans 12 amino acids. Germline V gene lookup returns CDR1 SGHAT and CDR2 FQNNGV. The V and J ends lost 1 base and 12 bases respectively, with 10 bases between them.

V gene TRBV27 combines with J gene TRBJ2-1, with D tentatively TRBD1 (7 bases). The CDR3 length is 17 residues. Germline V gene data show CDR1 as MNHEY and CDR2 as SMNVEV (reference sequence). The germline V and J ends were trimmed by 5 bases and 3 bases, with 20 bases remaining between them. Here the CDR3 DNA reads TGTGCCAGCAGTCGGGAGACGACAGGGACGGGCTACAATGAGCAGTTCTTC. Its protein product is CASSRETTGTGYNEQFF.

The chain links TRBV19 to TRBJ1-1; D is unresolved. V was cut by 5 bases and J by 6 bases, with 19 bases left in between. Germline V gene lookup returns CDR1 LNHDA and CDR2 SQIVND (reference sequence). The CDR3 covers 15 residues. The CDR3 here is CASSPLTAGLAEAFF. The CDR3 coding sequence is TGTGCCAGTAGTCCTCTCACAGCGGGGTTGGCTGAAGCTTTCTTT.

The CDR3 region has the DNA TGTGCCAGCAAGCCAGGTGGGCTAGCGGACACCGGGGAGCTGTTTTTT. This sequence encodes CASKPGGLADTGELFF. This chain joins TRBV21-1 and TRBJ2-2; TRBD2 reflects the table's D call only, with no check against the DNA. TRBV21-1 is a recognized pseudogene. There are 16 residues in the CDR3.

The CDR3 sequence: CATNQLAGSYEQYF. CDR3 DNA sequence: TGTGCCACCAACCAACTAGCGGGGTCATACGAGCAGTACTTC. V is TRBV6-5 and J is TRBJ2-7; 10 bases fit TRBD2. The CDR3 consists of 14 residues. Germline V gene data show CDR1 as MNHEY and CDR2 as SVGAGI. V was pared by 10 bases and J by 4 bases, with 10 bases of the junction left unmatched.

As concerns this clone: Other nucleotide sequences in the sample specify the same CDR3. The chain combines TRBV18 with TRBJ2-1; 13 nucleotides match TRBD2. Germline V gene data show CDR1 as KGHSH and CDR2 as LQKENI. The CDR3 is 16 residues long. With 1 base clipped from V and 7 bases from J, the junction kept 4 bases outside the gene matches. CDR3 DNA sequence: TGTGCCAGCTCACCACGACTAGCGGGGGGCGGGAATGAGCAGTTCTTC. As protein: CASSPRLAGGGNEQFF.

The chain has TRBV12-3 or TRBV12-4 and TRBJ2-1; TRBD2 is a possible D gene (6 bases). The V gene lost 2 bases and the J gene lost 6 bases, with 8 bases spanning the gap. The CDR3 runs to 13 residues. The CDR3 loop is CASSLLAPNEQFF. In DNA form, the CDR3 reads TGTGCCAGCAGTTTACTAGCGCCCAATGAGCAGTTCTTC.

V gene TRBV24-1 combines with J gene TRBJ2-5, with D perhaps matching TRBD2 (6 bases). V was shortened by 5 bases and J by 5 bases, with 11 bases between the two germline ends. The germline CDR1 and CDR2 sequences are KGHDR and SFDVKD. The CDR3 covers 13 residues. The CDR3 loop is CATSGRGRETQYF. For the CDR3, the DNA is TGTGCCACCAGTGGACGGGGGAGGGAGACCCAGTACTTC.

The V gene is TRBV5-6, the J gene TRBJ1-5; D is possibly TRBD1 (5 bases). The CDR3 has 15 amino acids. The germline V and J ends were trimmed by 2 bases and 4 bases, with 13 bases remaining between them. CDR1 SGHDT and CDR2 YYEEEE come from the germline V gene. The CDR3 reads CASSFSQGLNQPQHF. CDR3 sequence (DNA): TGTGCCAGCAGCTTTAGCCAGGGACTAAATCAGCCCCAGCATTTT.

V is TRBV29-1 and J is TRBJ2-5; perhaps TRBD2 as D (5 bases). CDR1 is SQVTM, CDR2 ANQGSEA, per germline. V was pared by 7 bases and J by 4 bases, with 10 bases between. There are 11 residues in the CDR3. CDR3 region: CSAQRVETQYF. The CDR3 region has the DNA TGCAGCGCCCAGAGGGTAGAGACCCAGTACTTC.

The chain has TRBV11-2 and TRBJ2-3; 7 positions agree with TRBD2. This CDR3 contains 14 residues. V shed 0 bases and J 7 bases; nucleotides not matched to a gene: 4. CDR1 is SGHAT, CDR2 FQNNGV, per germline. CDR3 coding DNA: TGTGCCAGCAGCTTAGACGGGAGGAAGCATACGCAGTATTTT. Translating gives CASSLDGRKHTQYF. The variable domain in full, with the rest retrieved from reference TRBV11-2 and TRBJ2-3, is EAGVAQSPRYKIIEKRQSVAFWCNPISGHATLYWYQQILGQGPKLLIQFQNNGVVDDSQLPKDRFSAERLKGVDSTLKIQPAKLEDSAVYLCASSLDGRKHTQYFGPGTRLTVL.

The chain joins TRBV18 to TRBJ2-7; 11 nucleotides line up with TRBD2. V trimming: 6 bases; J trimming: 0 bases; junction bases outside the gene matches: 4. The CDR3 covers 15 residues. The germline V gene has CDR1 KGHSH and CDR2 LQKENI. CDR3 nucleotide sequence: TGTGCCAGCTCGGGACTAGCGGACTTCTCCTACGAGCAGTACTTC. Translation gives CASSGLADFSYEQYF. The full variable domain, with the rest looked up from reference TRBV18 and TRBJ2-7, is NAGVMQNPRHLVRRRGQEARLRCSPMKGHSHVYWYRQLPEEGLKFMVYLQKENIIDESGMPKERFSAEFPKEGPSILRIQQVVRGDSAAYFCASSGLADFSYEQYFGPGTRLTVT.

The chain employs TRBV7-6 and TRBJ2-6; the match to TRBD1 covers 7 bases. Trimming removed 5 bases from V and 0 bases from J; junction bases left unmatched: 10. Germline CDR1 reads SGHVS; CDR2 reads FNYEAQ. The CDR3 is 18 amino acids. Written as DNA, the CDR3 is TGTGCCAGCAGCCCGTTGGGACAGTGGGTCTCTGGGGCCAACGTCCTGACTTTC. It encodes CASSPLGQWVSGANVLTF.

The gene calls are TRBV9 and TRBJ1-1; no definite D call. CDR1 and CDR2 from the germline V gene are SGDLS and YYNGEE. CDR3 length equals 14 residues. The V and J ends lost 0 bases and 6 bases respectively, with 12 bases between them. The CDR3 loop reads CASSVGERVAEAFF. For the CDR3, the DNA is TGTGCCAGCAGCGTAGGGGAGAGGGTCGCTGAAGCTTTCTTT.

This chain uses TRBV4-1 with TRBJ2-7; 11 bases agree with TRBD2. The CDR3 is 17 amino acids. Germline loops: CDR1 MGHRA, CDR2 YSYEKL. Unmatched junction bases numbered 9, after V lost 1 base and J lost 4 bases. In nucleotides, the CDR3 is TGCGCCAGCAGCCAAGCAAGTATAGCGGGAGGGCCTTACGAGCAGTACTTC. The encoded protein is CASSQASIAGGPYEQYF.

CDR3 loop: CSVSYSGNQPQHF. Here the CDR3 DNA reads TGCAGCGTTAGTTACTCCGGCAATCAGCCCCAGCATTTT. The J gene is TRBJ1-5, the V gene TRBV29-1; unclear D gene. The CDR3 totals 13 residues. Per the germline V gene, CDR1 is SQVTM and CDR2 is ANQGSEA. V lost 5 bases and J lost 2, with 10 bases in between.